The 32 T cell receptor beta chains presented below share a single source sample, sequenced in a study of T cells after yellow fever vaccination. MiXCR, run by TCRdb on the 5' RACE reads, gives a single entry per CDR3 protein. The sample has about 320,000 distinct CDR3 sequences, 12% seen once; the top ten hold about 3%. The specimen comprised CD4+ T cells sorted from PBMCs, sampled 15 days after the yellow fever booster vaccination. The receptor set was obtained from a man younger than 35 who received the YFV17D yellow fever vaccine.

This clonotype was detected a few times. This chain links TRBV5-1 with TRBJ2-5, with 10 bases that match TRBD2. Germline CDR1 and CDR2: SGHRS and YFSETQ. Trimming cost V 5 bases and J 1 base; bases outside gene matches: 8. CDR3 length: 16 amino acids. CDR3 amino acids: CASRELERGGQETQYF. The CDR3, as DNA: TGCGCCAGCAGGGAGCTGGAGCGGGGGGGCCAAGAGACCCAGTACTTC. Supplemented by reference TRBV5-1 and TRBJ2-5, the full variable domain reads KAGVTQTPRYLIKTRGQQVTLSCSPISGHRSVSWYQQTPGQGLQFLFEYFSETQRNKGNFPGRFSGRQFSNSRSEMNVSTLELGDSALYLCASRELERGGQETQYFGPGTRLLVL.

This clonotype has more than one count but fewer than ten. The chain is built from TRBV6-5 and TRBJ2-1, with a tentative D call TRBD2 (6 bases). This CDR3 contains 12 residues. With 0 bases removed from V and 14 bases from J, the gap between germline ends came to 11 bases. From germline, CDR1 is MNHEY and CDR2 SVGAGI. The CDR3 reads CASSYSGREKFF. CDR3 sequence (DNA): TGTGCCAGCAGTTACTCGGGACGGGAGAAGTTCTTC.

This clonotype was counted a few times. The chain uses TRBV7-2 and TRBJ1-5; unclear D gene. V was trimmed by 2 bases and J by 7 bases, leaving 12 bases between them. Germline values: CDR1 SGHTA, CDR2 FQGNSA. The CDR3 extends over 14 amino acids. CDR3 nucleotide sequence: TGTGCCAGCAGCTTATTCGGGGTCGGGCAGCCCCAGCATTTT. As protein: CASSLFGVGQPQHF.

CDR3 residues: CASSHLQTNEKLFF. Here the CDR3 DNA reads TGCGCCAGCAGCCATTTGCAAACTAATGAAAAACTGTTTTTT. The chain uses TRBV4-3 and TRBJ1-4, with no clear D. This CDR3 is built from 14 residues. Germline values: CDR1 LGHNA, CDR2 YSLEER. V lost 3 bases to trimming and J lost 1 base, with 6 bases between them.

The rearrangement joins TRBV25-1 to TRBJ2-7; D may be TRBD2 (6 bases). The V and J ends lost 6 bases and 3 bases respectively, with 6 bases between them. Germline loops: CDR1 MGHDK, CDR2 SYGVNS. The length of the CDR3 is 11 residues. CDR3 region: CASRRGYEQYF. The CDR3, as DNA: TGTGCCAGCAGGCGGGGCTACGAGCAGTACTTC.

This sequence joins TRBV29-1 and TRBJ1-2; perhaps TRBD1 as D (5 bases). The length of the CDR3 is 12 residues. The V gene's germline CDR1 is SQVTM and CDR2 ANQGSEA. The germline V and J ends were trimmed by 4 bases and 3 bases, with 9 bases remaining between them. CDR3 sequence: CSVARGHYGYTF. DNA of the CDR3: TGCAGCGTTGCCCGGGGCCACTATGGCTACACCTTC.

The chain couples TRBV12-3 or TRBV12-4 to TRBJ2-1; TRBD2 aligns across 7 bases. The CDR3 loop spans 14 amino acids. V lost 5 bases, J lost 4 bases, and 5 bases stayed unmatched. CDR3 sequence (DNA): TGTGCCAGCAGTGTGGAGCGGGGATACAATGAGCAGTTCTTC. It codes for CASSVERGYNEQFF.

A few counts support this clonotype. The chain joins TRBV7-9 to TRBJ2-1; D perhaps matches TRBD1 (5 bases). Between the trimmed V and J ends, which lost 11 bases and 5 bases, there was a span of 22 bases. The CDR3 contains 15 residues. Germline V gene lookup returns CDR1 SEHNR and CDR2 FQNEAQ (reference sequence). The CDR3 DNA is TGTGCCGGTTGTACAGGTTCCCTTATGGACAATGAGCAGTTCTTC. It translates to CAGCTGSLMDNEQFF.

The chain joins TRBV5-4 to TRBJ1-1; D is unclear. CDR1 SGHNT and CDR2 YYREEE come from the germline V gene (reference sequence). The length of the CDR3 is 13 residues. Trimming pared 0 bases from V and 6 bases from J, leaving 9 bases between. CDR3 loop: CASSLDFRAEAFF. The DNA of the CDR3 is TGTGCCAGCAGCTTGGATTTTCGGGCTGAAGCTTTCTTT. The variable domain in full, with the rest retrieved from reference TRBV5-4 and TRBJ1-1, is ETGVTQSPTHLIKTRGQQVTLRCSSQSGHNTVSWYQQALGQGPQFIFQYYREEENGRGNFPPRFSGLQFPNYSSELNVNALELDDSALYLCASSLDFRAEAFFGQGTRLTVV.

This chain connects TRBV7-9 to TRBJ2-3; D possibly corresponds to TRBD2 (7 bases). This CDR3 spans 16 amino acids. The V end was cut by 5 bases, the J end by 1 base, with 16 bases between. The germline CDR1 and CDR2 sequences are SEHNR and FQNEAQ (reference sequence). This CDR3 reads CASSPWGGHGTDTQYF. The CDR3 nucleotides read TGTGCCAGCAGCCCCTGGGGGGGGCACGGCACAGATACGCAGTATTTT.

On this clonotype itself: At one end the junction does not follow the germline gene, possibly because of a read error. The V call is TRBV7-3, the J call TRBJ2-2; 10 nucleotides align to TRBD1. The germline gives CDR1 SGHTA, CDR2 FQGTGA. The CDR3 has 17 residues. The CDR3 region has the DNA TGTGCCAGCAGCCTAACCCGGGACAGGGGGAACACCGGGGAGCTGTTTTTT. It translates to CASSLTRDRGNTGELFF.

Here the CDR3 DNA reads TGCAGTGCTGCCCCGGGAGCCCCAGGAGAGACCCAGTACTTC. Amino acids: CSAAPGAPGETQYF. V is TRBV20-1 and J is TRBJ2-5, with D perhaps matching TRBD2 (6 bases). This CDR3 is built from 14 residues. The V end was cut by 5 bases, the J end by 4 bases, with 17 bases between. CDR1 is DFQATT and CDR2 is SNEGSKA in the germline V gene (reference sequence).

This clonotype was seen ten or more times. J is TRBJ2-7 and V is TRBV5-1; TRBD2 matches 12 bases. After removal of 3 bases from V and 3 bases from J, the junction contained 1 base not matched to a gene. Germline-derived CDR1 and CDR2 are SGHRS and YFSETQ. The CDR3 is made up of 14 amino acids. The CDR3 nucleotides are TGCGCCAGCAGCTGGACTAGCGGGAACTACGAGCAGTACTTC. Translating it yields CASSWTSGNYEQYF.

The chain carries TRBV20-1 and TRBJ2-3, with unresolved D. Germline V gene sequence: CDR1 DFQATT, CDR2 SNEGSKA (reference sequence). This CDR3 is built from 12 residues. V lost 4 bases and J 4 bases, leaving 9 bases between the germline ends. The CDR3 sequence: CSATASADTQYF. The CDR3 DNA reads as TGCAGTGCTACGGCGAGTGCAGATACGCAGTATTTT.

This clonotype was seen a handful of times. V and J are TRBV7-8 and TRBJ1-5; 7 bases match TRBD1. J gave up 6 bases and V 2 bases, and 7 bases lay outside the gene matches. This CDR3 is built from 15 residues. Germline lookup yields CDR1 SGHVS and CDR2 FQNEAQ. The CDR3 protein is CASSLIGRGRQPQHF. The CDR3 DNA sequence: TGTGCCAGCAGCTTAATTGGTAGGGGGCGTCAGCCCCAGCATTTT.

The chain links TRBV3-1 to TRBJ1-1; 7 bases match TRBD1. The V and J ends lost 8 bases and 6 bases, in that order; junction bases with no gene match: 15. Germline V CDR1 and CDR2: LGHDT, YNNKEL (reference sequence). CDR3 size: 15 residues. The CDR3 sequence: CASCRDSATGSEAFF. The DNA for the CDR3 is TGTGCCAGCTGTAGGGACAGCGCCACGGGGTCTGAAGCTTTCTTT.

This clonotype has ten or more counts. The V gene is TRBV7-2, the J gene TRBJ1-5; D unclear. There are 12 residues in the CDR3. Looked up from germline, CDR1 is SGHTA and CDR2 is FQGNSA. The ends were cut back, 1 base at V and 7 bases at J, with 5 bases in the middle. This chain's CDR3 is CASSLGVQPQHF. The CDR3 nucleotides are TGTGCCAGCAGCTTAGGGGTACAGCCCCAGCATTTT.

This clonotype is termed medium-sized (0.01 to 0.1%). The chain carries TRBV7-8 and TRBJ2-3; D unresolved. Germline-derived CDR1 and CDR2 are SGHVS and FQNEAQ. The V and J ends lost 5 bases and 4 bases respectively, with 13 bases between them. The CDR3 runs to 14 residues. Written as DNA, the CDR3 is TGTGCCAGCAGCCTTCGTGCCGGGTCAGATACGCAGTATTTT. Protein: CASSLRAGSDTQYF.

CDR3 protein: CASSPTSGSSYEQYV. The DNA for the CDR3 is TGTGCCAGCAGCCCTACTAGCGGCAGCTCCTACGAGCAGTACGTC. This rearrangement joins TRBV6-5 to TRBJ2-7; 8 positions match TRBD2. With 6 bases clipped from V and 0 bases from J, the junction kept 7 bases outside the gene matches. Germline V gene data show CDR1 as MNHEY and CDR2 as SVGAGI. The CDR3 covers 15 residues.

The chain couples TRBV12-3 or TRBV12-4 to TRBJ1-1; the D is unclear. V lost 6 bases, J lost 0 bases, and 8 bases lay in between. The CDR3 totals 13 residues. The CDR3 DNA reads TGTGCCAGCAGGTACAGAGTGAACACTGAAGCTTTCTTT. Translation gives CASRYRVNTEAFF.

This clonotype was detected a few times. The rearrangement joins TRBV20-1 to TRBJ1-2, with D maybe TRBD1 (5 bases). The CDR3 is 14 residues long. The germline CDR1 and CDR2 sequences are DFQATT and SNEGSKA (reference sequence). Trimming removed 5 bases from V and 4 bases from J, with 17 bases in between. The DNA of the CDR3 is TGCAGTGCTTATATCCCGGGGACCGCCTATGGCTACACCTTC. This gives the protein CSAYIPGTAYGYTF.

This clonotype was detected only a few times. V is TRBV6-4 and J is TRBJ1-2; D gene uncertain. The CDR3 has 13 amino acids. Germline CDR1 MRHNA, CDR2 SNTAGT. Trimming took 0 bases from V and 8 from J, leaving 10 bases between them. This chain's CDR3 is CASSDSGLWGYTF. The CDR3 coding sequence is TGTGCCAGCAGTGACTCCGGACTCTGGGGCTACACCTTC.

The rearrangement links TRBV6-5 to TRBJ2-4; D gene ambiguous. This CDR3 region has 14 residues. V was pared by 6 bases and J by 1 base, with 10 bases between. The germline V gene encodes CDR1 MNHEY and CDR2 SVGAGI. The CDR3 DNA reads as TGTGCCAGCAGGTCCGGGCTGGCCAAAAACATTCAGTACTTC. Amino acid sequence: CASRSGLAKNIQYF.

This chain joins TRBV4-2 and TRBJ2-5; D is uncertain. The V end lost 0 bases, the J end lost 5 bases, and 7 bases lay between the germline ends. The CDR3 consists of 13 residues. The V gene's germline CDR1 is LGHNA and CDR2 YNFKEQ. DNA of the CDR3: TGTGCCAGCAGCCAAGAGGAAAGCGAGACCCAGTACTTC. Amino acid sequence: CASSQEESETQYF.

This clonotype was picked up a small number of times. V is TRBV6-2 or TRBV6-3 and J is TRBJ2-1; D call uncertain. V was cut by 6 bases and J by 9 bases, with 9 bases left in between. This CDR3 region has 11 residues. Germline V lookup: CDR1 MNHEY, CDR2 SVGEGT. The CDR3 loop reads CASSDVGEQFF. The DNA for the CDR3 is TGTGCCAGCAGCGACGTAGGTGAGCAGTTCTTC.

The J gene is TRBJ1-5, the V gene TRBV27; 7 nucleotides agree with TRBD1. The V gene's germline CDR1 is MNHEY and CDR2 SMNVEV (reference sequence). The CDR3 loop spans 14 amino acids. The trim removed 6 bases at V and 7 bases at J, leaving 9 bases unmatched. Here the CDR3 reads CASSLTQGRQPQHF. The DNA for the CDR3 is TGTGCCAGCAGCCTAACACAGGGGAGGCAGCCCCAGCATTTT.

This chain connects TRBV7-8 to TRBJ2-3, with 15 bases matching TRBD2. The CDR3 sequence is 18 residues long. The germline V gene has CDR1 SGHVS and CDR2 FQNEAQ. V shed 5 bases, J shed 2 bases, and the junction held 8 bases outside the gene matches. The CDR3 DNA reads TGTGCCAGCAGCGCCCCGGGACTAGCGGGGGGCTTCACAGATACGCAGTATTTT. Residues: CASSAPGLAGGFTDTQYF.

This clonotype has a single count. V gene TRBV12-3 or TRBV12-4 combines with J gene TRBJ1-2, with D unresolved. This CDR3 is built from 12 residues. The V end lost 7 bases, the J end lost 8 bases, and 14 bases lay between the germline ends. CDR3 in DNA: TGTGCCAGCAATCGAAGGGTGGAAGGCTACACCTTC. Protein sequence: CASNRRVEGYTF.

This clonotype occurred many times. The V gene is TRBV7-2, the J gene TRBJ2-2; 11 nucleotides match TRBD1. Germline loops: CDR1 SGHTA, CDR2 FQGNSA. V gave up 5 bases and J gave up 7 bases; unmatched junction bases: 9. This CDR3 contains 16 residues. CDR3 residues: CASSQRTGGSFGELFF. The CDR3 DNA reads TGTGCCAGCAGCCAACGGACAGGGGGCTCTTTCGGGGAGCTGTTTTTT.

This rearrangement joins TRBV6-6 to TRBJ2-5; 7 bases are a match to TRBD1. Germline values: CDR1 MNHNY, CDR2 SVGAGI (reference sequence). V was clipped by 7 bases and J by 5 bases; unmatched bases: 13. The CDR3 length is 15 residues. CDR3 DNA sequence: TGTGCCAGCACCTCCTCCCAGGGACAGACCGAGACCCAGTACTTC. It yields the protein CASTSSQGQTETQYF.

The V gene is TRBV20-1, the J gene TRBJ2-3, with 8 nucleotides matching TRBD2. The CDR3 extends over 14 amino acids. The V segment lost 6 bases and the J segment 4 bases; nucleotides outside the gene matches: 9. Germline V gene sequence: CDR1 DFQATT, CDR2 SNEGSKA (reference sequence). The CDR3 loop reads CSARHRGGSDTQYF. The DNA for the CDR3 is TGCAGTGCCCGACACCGGGGGGGATCAGATACGCAGTATTTT.

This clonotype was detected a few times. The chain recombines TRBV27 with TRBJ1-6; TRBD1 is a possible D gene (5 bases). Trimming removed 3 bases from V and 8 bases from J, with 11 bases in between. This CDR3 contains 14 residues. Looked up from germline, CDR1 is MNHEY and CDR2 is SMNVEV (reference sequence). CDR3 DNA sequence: TGTGCCAGCAGTTTCTCGCAGGGAGATTCACCCCTCCACTTT. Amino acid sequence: CASSFSQGDSPLHF.